One and the same sample provided the 17 T cell receptor beta chains below, sequenced in a study of CD8 T cells in ankylosing spondylitis. Study findings and constraints: Ankylosing spondylitis blood appeared to carry a characteristic TCR beta motif of roughly eight highly homologous variants.

TCRdb fed the 5' RACE reads into MiXCR, producing one record per CDR3 protein. The data show some 840,000 distinct CDR3 sequences, with roughly 12% seen just once and approximately 0.51% held by the top ten. These TCRs' antigens remain unknown. The sequencing input was blood, either unsorted or a sorted T cell fraction (not recorded which). The receptors stem from a male donor with ankylosing spondylitis.

This clonotype was seen only a few times. The chain carries TRBV5-1 and TRBJ1-4; TRBD1 agrees at 8 bases. This CDR3 is 14 amino acids long. V shed 4 bases and J 7 bases; nucleotides not matched to a gene: 6. The germline V gene has CDR1 SGHRS and CDR2 YFSETQ. CDR3 bases: TGCGCCAGCAGCCCGCAGGGGGCGAGTGAAAAACTGTTTTTT. This sequence encodes CASSPQGASEKLFF.

This clonotype has more than one count but fewer than ten. The chain joins TRBV25-1 to TRBJ2-7, with D maybe TRBD1 (5 bases). The CDR3 loop spans 15 amino acids. Germline CDR1 MGHDK, CDR2 SYGVNS. V gave up 0 bases and J gave up 0 bases, with 9 bases separating them. CDR3 DNA: TGTGCCAGCAGTGAATACCCGACAGCCTCCTACGAGCAGTACTTC. Translation gives CASSEYPTASYEQYF.

The sample holds many counts of this clonotype. The chain couples TRBV4-2 to TRBJ1-2; D is undetermined. With 0 bases removed from V and 9 bases from J, the gap between germline ends came to 17 bases. The CDR3 covers 15 residues. Germline CDR1 LGHNA, CDR2 YNFKEQ. The DNA for the CDR3 is TGTGCCAGCAGCCAAGATCAGGTTCGGCGGTCGAGCTACACCTTC. Its protein product is CASSQDQVRRSSYTF.

The table lists this clonotype with a few counts. A much larger clone is a single base away; this may be a read error. The genes are TRBV10-3 and TRBJ2-7; 8 bases agree with TRBD2. CDR1 is ENHRY, CDR2 SYGVKD, per germline. CDR3 length: 14 residues. V was clipped by 2 bases and J by 1 base; unmatched bases: 1. The DNA for the CDR3 is TGTGCCATCAGTGAGACTAGCGGATCCTACGAGCAGTACTTC. It codes for CAISETSGSYEQYF.

This clonotype was observed a handful of times. This chain links TRBV10-3 with TRBJ2-3; 7 bases fit TRBD2. The CDR3 spans 17 residues. CDR1 is ENHRY and CDR2 is SYGVKD in the germline V gene. V shed 7 bases, J shed 0 bases, and the junction held 13 bases outside the gene matches. DNA of the CDR3: TGTGCCATCACTTCAACCCCTCTAGCGGCGAGCACAGATACGCAGTATTTT. It codes for CAITSTPLAASTDTQYF.

V and J are TRBV4-3 and TRBJ1-4, with unresolved D. The CDR3 loop spans 15 amino acids. Germline V gene data show CDR1 as LGHNA and CDR2 as YSLEER. The V end lost 0 bases, the J end lost 7 bases, and 12 bases lay between the germline ends. CDR3 sequence (DNA): TGCGCCAGCAGCCAAGATTCAAGTCAGGCTGAAAAACTGTTTTTT. This encodes CASSQDSSQAEKLFF.

This clonotype was seen a handful of times. The chain is built from TRBV12-3 or TRBV12-4 and TRBJ2-3; 15 bases match TRBD2. The CDR3 runs 18 residues. V lost 7 bases, J lost 4 bases, and 12 bases stayed unmatched. The CDR3 here is CASTKRTSGGAVADTQYF. CDR3 in DNA: TGTGCCAGCACCAAAAGGACTAGCGGGGGGGCGGTAGCAGATACGCAGTATTTT.

This clonotype was seen many times. V is TRBV7-2 and J is TRBJ1-2; a weak D match, TRBD1 (6 bases). Trimming took off 2 bases at V and 11 bases at J, with 9 bases between the two ends. Germline V gives CDR1 SGHTA, CDR2 FQGNSA. This CDR3 contains 11 residues. CDR3 sequence: CASSLITGYTF. The CDR3 DNA is TGTGCCAGCAGCTTAATTACAGGGTACACCTTC.

The J gene is TRBJ2-5, the V gene TRBV28; 7 bases are shared with TRBD1. The CDR3 totals 14 residues. CDR1 is MDHEN and CDR2 is SYDVKM in the germline V gene. V shed 7 bases and J 0 bases; nucleotides not matched to a gene: 5. The chain's CDR3 is CASTPQGYQETQYF. CDR3 nucleotides: TGTGCCAGCACACCACAGGGGTACCAAGAGACCCAGTACTTC.

The chain couples TRBV11-2 to TRBJ2-5; a possible D gene is TRBD1 (6 bases). CDR1 and CDR2 from the germline V gene are SGHAT and FQNNGV. V dropped 8 bases and J dropped 1 base, with 11 bases sitting between them. CDR3 length: 13 amino acids. The CDR3 loop reads CASGAGVQETQYF. The CDR3 region has the DNA TGTGCCAGCGGCGCAGGGGTCCAAGAGACCCAGTACTTC.

V is TRBV10-1 and J is TRBJ2-3, with TRBD2 matching 13 bases. Trimming cost V 8 bases and J 1 base; bases outside gene matches: 9. The germline CDR1 and CDR2 sequences are WNHNN and SYGVQD (reference sequence). The CDR3 sequence is 17 residues long. This CDR3 is CASLSTSGGSRTDTQYF. DNA for the CDR3: TGCGCCAGCCTCTCGACTAGCGGGGGGTCCCGCACAGATACGCAGTATTTT.

This clonotype has at least ten counts. The V and J genes are TRBV20-1 and TRBJ2-1; D gene unclear. Trimming shortened V by 2 bases and J by 6 bases, and 8 bases separated the two germline ends. Germline V gene data show CDR1 as DFQATT and CDR2 as SNEGSKA (reference sequence). The CDR3 has 12 residues. The CDR3 DNA follows: TGCAGTGCTAGACGTAACAGCAATGAGCAGTTCTTC. It translates to CSARRNSNEQFF.

The chain employs TRBV11-2 and TRBJ2-7; D tentatively fits TRBD1 or TRBD2 (5 bases each). V gave up 2 bases and J gave up 2 bases, with 10 bases separating them. The CDR3 is 14 residues long. From germline, CDR1 is SGHAT and CDR2 FQNNGV. In DNA, the CDR3 is TGTGCCAGCAGCTTAATTCGGGACCCCTACGAGCAGTACTTC. Protein sequence: CASSLIRDPYEQYF.

This clonotype was counted at least ten times. The V gene is TRBV29-1, the J gene TRBJ2-1, with 13 bases lining up with TRBD2. The J segment lost 9 bases and the V segment lost 6 bases, leaving 8 bases of the junction unmatched. The CDR3 is 14 residues long. The germline CDR1 and CDR2 sequences are SQVTM and ANQGSEA. The CDR3 reads CSVSGLAGVFEQFF. Written as DNA, the CDR3 is TGCAGCGTATCAGGACTAGCGGGAGTCTTTGAGCAGTTCTTC.

J is TRBJ2-5 and V is TRBV10-3; D may be TRBD2 (5 bases). This CDR3 contains 13 residues. Germline lookup yields CDR1 ENHRY and CDR2 SYGVKD. Trimming removed 4 bases from V and 3 bases from J, with 9 bases in between. The CDR3 loop reads CAISAWGEETQYF. The CDR3 region has the DNA TGTGCCATCAGTGCTTGGGGAGAAGAGACCCAGTACTTC.

This clonotype was seen a few times. This chain joins TRBV27 and TRBJ2-6, with 7 nucleotides matching TRBD2. The CDR3 is 18 residues long. V shed 7 bases, J shed 2 bases, and the junction held 14 bases outside the gene matches. The germline CDR1 and CDR2 sequences are MNHEY and SMNVEV (reference sequence). In DNA, the CDR3 is TGTGCCAGCAAAAATTGGGCTAGCGGACCCCCTGGGGCCAACGTCCTGACTTTC. As protein: CASKNWASGPPGANVLTF.

A few counts support this clonotype. The chain recombines TRBV4-3 with TRBJ1-2; 7 bases fit TRBD1. This CDR3 is built from 16 residues. Germline-derived CDR1 and CDR2 are LGHNA and YSLEER. V lost 0 bases, J lost 2 bases, and 6 bases stayed unmatched. The CDR3 sequence: CASSQDHRGANYGYTF. The CDR3 bases are TGCGCCAGCAGCCAAGATCACAGGGGCGCGAACTATGGCTACACCTTC.